This T cell receptor beta chain was captured in a study of CD8 T cells in Susac syndrome. Study-wide results and limits: Susac-specific public clones in total CD8+ repertoires numbered some 16; in CD8+ TEMRA repertoires, they numbered about five.

CD8+ and CD4+ T cells circulating in blood were sequenced for TCR beta. The CD8+ and CD4+ T cells were isolated magnetically using a negative isolation approach, whereas the TEMRA cells were enriched by FACS. cDNA came from approximately 0.5 to 1 ug RNA primed by random hexamers. TCRdb itself ran the immunoSEQ multiplex PCR reads through MiXCR, one entry per CDR3 protein. This table holds approximately 54,000 distinct CDR3 sequences, 95% found once. Comments on this clonotype: Antigen specificity is unknown.

In germline, CDR1 is MDHEN, CDR2 SYDVKM. Trimming cost V 2 bases and J 3 bases, with 5 bases left between them. The length of the CDR3 is 12 residues. The rearrangement joins TRBV28 to TRBJ2-7; D call uncertain. The source material was CD8+ T cells from PBMCs. The sequence was collected from a human donor with Susac syndrome. The CDR3 DNA reads TGTGCCAGCAGTTTACGGTACTACGAGCAGTACTTC. Encoded protein: CASSLRYYEQYF.